These 21 T cell receptor beta chains originate from one sample sequenced in a study of CD8 T cells in Susac syndrome. A quantity of about 0.5 to 1 ug RNA underwent reverse transcription using random hexamers. TCRdb itself ran the immunoSEQ multiplex PCR reads through MiXCR, one entry per CDR3 protein. The data contain 150,000 to 200,000 distinct CDR3 sequences, approximately 96% of them singletons. Sequencing was carried out using CD4+ T cells from PBMCs. The receptor source for this set is a human donor with multiple sclerosis.

The gene calls are TRBV4-2 and TRBJ2-1; D is undetermined. V was pared by 0 bases and J by 9 bases, with 15 bases between. The CDR3 contains 15 residues. CDR1 is LGHNA, CDR2 YNFKEQ, per germline. In DNA, the CDR3 is TGTGCCAGCAGCCAAGAGATTGCGGCGAGTCGTGAGCAGTTCTTC. Translation: CASSQEIAASREQFF.

J is TRBJ1-3 and V is TRBV7-9; D call uncertain. V was trimmed by 5 bases and J by 6 bases, leaving 20 bases between them. The CDR3 length is 16 residues. The germline V gene has CDR1 SEHNR and CDR2 FQNEAQ (reference sequence). The CDR3: CASSPRLGRGENTIYF. DNA for the CDR3: TGTGCCAGCAGCCCCAGGCTGGGAAGAGGTGAAAACACCATATATTTT.

This chain uses TRBV4-1 with TRBJ2-1, with D perhaps being TRBD1 or TRBD2 (7 bases each). V lost 0 bases and J lost 5, with 17 bases in between. This CDR3 comprises 17 residues. CDR1 is MGHRA and CDR2 is YSYEKL in the germline V gene. The CDR3 is CASSQDPGRGRNNEQFF. CDR3 DNA sequence: TGCGCCAGCAGCCAAGACCCTGGGAGGGGGCGAAACAATGAGCAGTTCTTC.

The rearrangement joins TRBV29-1 to TRBJ2-7; D call uncertain. The CDR3 has 12 amino acids. Per germline, CDR1 SQVTM and CDR2 ANQGSEA. V was shortened by 6 bases and J by 2 bases, with 11 bases between the two germline ends. The CDR3 reads CSVYSYPYEQYF. The CDR3 DNA follows: TGCAGCGTCTACAGTTACCCCTACGAGCAGTACTTC.

The chain couples TRBV27 to TRBJ2-7; D is perhaps TRBD1 (5 bases). In germline, CDR1 is MNHEY, CDR2 SMNVEV (reference sequence). This CDR3 spans 14 amino acids. V lost 5 bases, J lost 3 bases, and 14 bases lay in between. CDR3: CASSPQTVLYEQYF. The CDR3, as DNA: TGTGCCAGCAGTCCACAGACAGTTCTCTACGAGCAGTACTTC.

The genes are TRBV5-1 and TRBJ2-1, with 13 bases matching TRBD2. This CDR3 is built from 18 residues. V gave up 4 bases and J gave up 2 bases; unmatched junction bases: 9. The germline V gene encodes CDR1 SGHRS and CDR2 YFSETQ. CDR3 bases: TGCGCCAGCAGCGGAGGACTAGCGGGGGCTCCGACCTACAATGAGCAGTTCTTC. Protein sequence: CASSGGLAGAPTYNEQFF.

The chain uses TRBV20-1 and TRBJ2-1; no reliable D call. Germline CDR1 DFQATT, CDR2 SNEGSKA (reference sequence). The V and J ends lost 0 bases and 1 base respectively, with 10 bases between them. The CDR3 has 15 residues. DNA for the CDR3: TGCAGTGCTAGAGATCGGGTTAAATCCTACAATGAGCAGTTCTTC. Translating gives CSARDRVKSYNEQFF.

The sample holds one count of this clonotype. The V and J genes are TRBV27 and TRBJ2-1, with 8 bases lining up with TRBD1. V lost 5 bases to trimming and J lost 4 bases; unmatched junction nucleotides: 7. Germline V gene lookup returns CDR1 MNHEY and CDR2 SMNVEV (reference sequence). The CDR3 runs to 15 residues. The CDR3 loop is CASSPWTGLYNEQFF. CDR3 DNA: TGTGCCAGCAGTCCCTGGACAGGGCTTTACAATGAGCAGTTCTTC.

This rearrangement joins TRBV6-5 to TRBJ1-1, with a tentative D call TRBD1 (5 bases). The V gene lost 8 bases and the J gene lost 12 bases, with 19 bases spanning the gap. Germline CDR1 is MNHEY and CDR2 is SVGAGI. The CDR3 is 12 residues long. The CDR3 DNA follows: TGTGCCAGCCATAAACCGCCCGGGACCACTTTCTTT. Translated, it gives CASHKPPGTTFF.

This chain links TRBV19 with TRBJ1-2; D is ambiguous. This CDR3 is built from 9 residues. V lost 11 bases, J lost 10 bases, and 11 bases lay in between. Germline V gene sequence: CDR1 LNHDA, CDR2 SQIVND (reference sequence). CDR3 sequence (DNA): TGTGCCGTCCCCCCCTTCTACACCTTC. This gives the protein CAVPPFYTF. The complete variable domain, with remaining parts taken from reference TRBV19 and TRBJ1-2, reads DGGITQSPKYLFRKEGQNVTLSCEQNLNHDAMYWYRQDPGQGLRLIYYSQIVNDFQKGDIAEGYSVSREKKESFPLTVTSAQKNPTAFYLCAVPPFYTFGSGTRLTVV.

V usage is TRBV6-6 and J usage is TRBJ2-5; the match to TRBD2 covers 11 bases. The trim removed 4 bases at V and 0 bases at J, leaving 4 bases unmatched. CDR3 length equals 16 residues. The germline V gene encodes CDR1 MNHNY and CDR2 SVGAGI (reference sequence). In DNA form, the CDR3 reads TGTGCCAGCAGTTTTAAGACTAGCGGGGACCAAGAGACCCAGTACTTC. It is translated as CASSFKTSGDQETQYF.

The chain is built from TRBV19 and TRBJ1-1, with D maybe TRBD1 (6 bases). Germline V lookup: CDR1 LNHDA, CDR2 SQIVND (reference sequence). Trimming left V 10 bases short and J 5 bases short, with 17 bases between. This CDR3 is 13 amino acids long. CDR3 nucleotide sequence: TGTGCCACCACGGGGGCAGGGAAGACTGAAGCTTTCTTT. Amino acid sequence: CATTGAGKTEAFF. The full variable domain, rest sourced from reference TRBV19 and TRBJ1-1, is DGGITQSPKYLFRKEGQNVTLSCEQNLNHDAMYWYRQDPGQGLRLIYYSQIVNDFQKGDIAEGYSVSREKKESFPLTVTSAQKNPTAFYLCATTGAGKTEAFFGQGTRLTVV.

The rearrangement uses TRBV3-1 and TRBJ1-3, with 9 bases aligning to TRBD1. V lost 3 bases, J lost 4 bases, and 1 base stayed unmatched. Germline CDR1 and CDR2: LGHDT and YNNKEL (reference sequence). The CDR3 has 14 residues. The CDR3 loop is CASSHGQGGNTIYF. CDR3 nucleotides: TGTGCCAGCAGCCATGGACAGGGGGGAAACACCATATATTTT.

The chain combines TRBV4-3 with TRBJ2-5, with D maybe TRBD1 (5 bases). This CDR3 spans 14 amino acids. Germline assignment: CDR1 LGHNA and CDR2 YSLEER. V was clipped by 1 base and J by 0 bases, with 6 bases between them. For the CDR3, the DNA is TGCGCCAGCAGCCAAGGGGGCGACCAAGAGACCCAGTACTTC. Protein sequence: CASSQGGDQETQYF.

V is TRBV9 and J is TRBJ1-1; no clear D. This CDR3 is 12 amino acids long. The V end lost 3 bases, the J end lost 10 bases, and 13 bases lay between the germline ends. Germline-derived CDR1 and CDR2 are SGDLS and YYNGEE. This chain's CDR3 is CASSASSGVAFF. The CDR3 DNA sequence: TGTGCCAGCAGCGCTAGTAGTGGAGTAGCTTTCTTT.

V and J are TRBV3-1 and TRBJ2-2; tentatively, D is TRBD1 (5 bases). CDR3 length: 17 amino acids. Trimming pared 1 base from V and 4 bases from J, leaving 16 bases between. In germline, CDR1 is LGHDT, CDR2 YNNKEL (reference sequence). CDR3 region: CASSQVWGLGVTGELFF. The CDR3, as DNA: TGTGCCAGCAGCCAAGTCTGGGGCCTAGGGGTCACCGGGGAGCTGTTTTTT.

The rearrangement links TRBV19 to TRBJ2-7, with TRBD1 matching 9 bases. CDR3 length equals 15 residues. Germline V gene data show CDR1 as LNHDA and CDR2 as SQIVND (reference sequence). Trimming removed 5 bases from V and 2 bases from J; junction bases left unmatched: 7. The CDR3 reads CASSSRTGDPYEQYF. CDR3 sequence (DNA): TGTGCCAGTAGTTCCCGGACAGGGGATCCCTACGAGCAGTACTTC.

This chain joins TRBV7-2 and TRBJ2-5, with 7 bases lining up with TRBD1. Germline V CDR1 and CDR2: SGHTA, FQGNSA. This CDR3 comprises 15 residues. Trimming at V came to 3 bases and at J to 2 bases, leaving 6 bases not matched to a gene. CDR3 amino acids: CASSFQGTAQETQYF. DNA of the CDR3: TGTGCCAGCAGCTTCCAAGGGACAGCTCAAGAGACCCAGTACTTC.

The chain combines TRBV10-3 with TRBJ2-3; D remains ambiguous. Germline V gene lookup returns CDR1 ENHRY and CDR2 SYGVKD. Deletions cut 6 bases from V and 2 bases from J, with 12 bases between. The CDR3 is 14 residues long. The CDR3 protein is CAIRGSGATDTQYF. The CDR3 DNA reads as TGTGCCATCAGGGGATCTGGAGCCACAGATACGCAGTATTTT.

The CDR3 DNA is TGCAGTGCTAGAGGGTTGGGCAGAGCTAACTATGGCTACACCTTC. It specifies CSARGLGRANYGYTF. The V call is TRBV20-1, the J call TRBJ1-2; D not resolved. Germline CDR1 and CDR2: DFQATT and SNEGSKA (reference sequence). V lost 1 base and J lost 0, with 12 bases in between. The CDR3 covers 15 residues.

The chain recombines TRBV18 with TRBJ2-7; weak D call: TRBD1 (5 bases). Trimming left V 1 base short and J 5 bases short, with 21 bases between. The CDR3 totals 17 residues. Germline values: CDR1 KGHSH, CDR2 LQKENI. CDR3 region: CASSPRGGTTVPHEQYF. In nucleotides, the CDR3 is TGTGCCAGCTCACCACGGGGCGGAACGACTGTCCCCCACGAGCAGTACTTC.